The rows below give T cell receptor beta chains drawn from one sample of a study of T cells after somatic rescue of genetic block. Profiling relied on immunoSEQ multiplex PCR, and the TCRdb table lists in-frame clones only, not all of them. The table includes 67,000 or so clones, approximately 91% detected once. The sequenced material came from peripheral blood mononuclear cells (PBMCs). All receptors come from a man aged 25 to 40. Each CDR3 is given with its conserved first and last residue. D genes are given only for firm matches. Clone size is given for some rows only: seen once, a few or many times, or a class if the clone is expanded.

abundance | j_gene | d_gene | v_gene | CDR3nt | CDR3aa
. | TRBJ2-7 | TRBD2 | TRBV4-2 | TGTGCCAGCAGCCAAGGACTAGCGGGATTCCCCTACGAGCAGTACTTC | CASSQGLAGFPYEQYF
. | TRBJ2-5 | . | TRBV2 | TGTGCCAGCAGGGGGTCTGGGGCAGAGACCCAGTACTTC | CASRGSGAETQYF
. | TRBJ2-3 | . | TRBV4-2 | TGTGCCAGCAGCCAAGACCACGGCTCGGTGGGTACGCAGTATTTT | CASSQDHGSVGTQYF
. | TRBJ2-7 | . | TRBV5-1 | TGCGCCAGCAGCTTGGATGGCAGGGGGGCCCACGAGCAGTACTTC | CASSLDGRGAHEQYF
. | TRBJ1-6 | TRBD1 | TRBV9 | TGTGCCAGCAGCCCGACAGGGGTGAATTCACCCCTCCACTTT | CASSPTGVNSPLHF
. | TRBJ1-5 | TRBD1 | TRBV28 | TGTGCCAGCAAACCGGGACAGAGCAATCAGCCCCAGCATTTT | CASKPGQSNQPQHF
. | TRBJ2-7 | . | TRBV29-1 | TGCAGCGGGGGACAATTTCACGAGCAGTACTTC | CSGGQFHEQYF
. | TRBJ2-5 | . | TRBV11-2 | TGTGCCAGCAGCTTAGTACAGGGAGGTCAGGGAGAGACCCAGTACTTC | CASSLVQGGQGETQYF
. | TRBJ2-5 | TRBD2 | TRBV2 | TGTGCCAGCAGCCATTGGACTAGCGGCACCAACCAAGAGACCCAGTACTTC | CASSHWTSGTNQETQYF
. | TRBJ1-2 | . | TRBV7-2 | TGTGCCAGCAGCATTTACAGGGATGAGGGAGGCTACACCTTC | CASSIYRDEGGYTF
few | TRBJ1-5 | TRBD1 | TRBV19 | TGTGCCAGTAGCACCGGGACAGGATATCAGCCCCAGCATTTT | CASSTGTGYQPQHF
. | TRBJ2-1 | TRBD2 | TRBV4-2 | TGTGCCAGCAGCCAAGATACCGGACTAGCGGGAGAAGGTGAGCAGTTCTTC | CASSQDTGLAGEGEQFF
. | TRBJ1-4 | . | TRBV6-6 | TGTGCCAGCAGTCCCCCGGGCTCCAAACGGGAAAAACTGTTTTTT | CASSPPGSKREKLFF
. | TRBJ2-3 | TRBD2 | TRBV15 | TGTGCCACCAGCCATGGGGGGGAAAGCACAGATACGCAGTATTTT | CATSHGGESTDTQYF